Following are 26 T cell receptor beta chains from one sample sequenced in a study of T cell repertoires in cytomegalovirus infection. TCRdb ran MiXCR on the reads and lists one entry per CDR3 protein. The table records 69,000 or so distinct CDR3 sequences, more than 25% of them present only once. Which antigens these TCRs recognize remains unknown. The starting material was CD8+ T cells from cultured PBMCs, obtained from culture after CMV antigen stimulation. These receptor sequences come from a human donor in good health (CMV status not recorded). Some clones in this sample may be carry-over from other donors' samples.

This clonotype was counted only a few times. The chain joins TRBV30 to TRBJ2-2; either TRBD1 or TRBD2 may fit D (6 bases each). Germline CDR1 GTSNPN, CDR2 SVGIG (reference sequence). Trimming removed 1 base from V and 7 bases from J, with 10 bases in between. CDR3 length: 13 amino acids. CDR3 DNA sequence: TGTGCCTGGAGTGGGGGGGCAGGCGGGGAGCTGTTTTTT. It translates to CAWSGGAGGELFF.

The sample holds many counts of this clonotype. CDR3 coding DNA: TGTGCCAGCAGTGCCGGGACAGTTAATTCACCCCTCCACTTT. It translates to CASSAGTVNSPLHF. The chain uses TRBV25-1 and TRBJ1-6; 7 nucleotides agree with TRBD1. The V and J ends lost 4 bases and 6 bases, in that order; junction bases with no gene match: 3. Germline V gene lookup returns CDR1 MGHDK and CDR2 SYGVNS. The CDR3 has 14 residues.

Concerning this clonotype: This CDR3 is missing its conserved last phenylalanine or tryptophan, likely due to a read error. The chain carries TRBV28 and TRBJ1-1, with D hard to call. Germline-derived CDR1 and CDR2 are MDHEN and SYDVKM. Trimming cost V 1 base and J 1 base, with 10 bases left between them. The CDR3 covers 15 residues. The CDR3 spells CASSLSEGTNTEAFS. Written as DNA, the CDR3 is TGTGCCAGCAGTTTATCGGAAGGAACGAACACTGAAGCTTTCTCT.

This chain uses TRBV5-6 with TRBJ2-1; 12 bases map to TRBD2. V shed 5 bases, J shed 8 bases, and the junction held 8 bases outside the gene matches. CDR1 SGHDT and CDR2 YYEEEE come from the germline V gene. The CDR3 consists of 15 residues. The CDR3 region is CASSYPSGGADEQFF. CDR3 sequence (DNA): TGTGCCAGCAGTTACCCTAGCGGGGGGGCTGATGAGCAGTTCTTC.

This clonotype showed up just a few times. The J gene is TRBJ1-4, the V gene TRBV12-3 or TRBV12-4, with TRBD1 as a possible D gene (5 bases). The CDR3 has 17 amino acids. The germline V and J ends were trimmed by 2 bases and 0 bases, with 13 bases remaining between them. CDR3 nucleotides: TGTGCCAGCAGTTTATGGCAGGGCGGCGCAACTAATGAAAAACTGTTTTTT. This encodes CASSLWQGGATNEKLFF.

This clonotype was observed a handful of times. The chain employs TRBV28 and TRBJ1-2, with D hard to call. The CDR3 spans 16 residues. Trimming stripped 4 bases from V and 4 bases from J, with 19 bases between. Germline V gene lookup returns CDR1 MDHEN and CDR2 SYDVKM. The CDR3 sequence is CASSSFGPPQGYGYTF. The CDR3 region has the DNA TGTGCCAGCAGTTCCTTCGGACCCCCTCAAGGCTATGGCTACACCTTC.

J is TRBJ2-7 and V is TRBV10-3; 12 nucleotides agree with TRBD2. Germline CDR1 reads ENHRY; CDR2 reads SYGVKD. The CDR3 length is 15 residues. Trimming took 6 bases from V and 6 from J; bases not matched to a gene: 9. The CDR3 loop is CAIRPGLAGTSEQYF. CDR3 DNA: TGTGCCATCAGACCCGGACTAGCGGGGACAAGCGAGCAGTACTTC.

This clonotype has just a few counts. The chain employs TRBV4-1 and TRBJ2-7, with D perhaps matching TRBD2 (5 bases). The length of the CDR3 is 15 residues. With 1 base removed from V and 1 base from J, the gap between germline ends came to 11 bases. Germline V gene sequence: CDR1 MGHRA, CDR2 YSYEKL. The CDR3 bases are TGCGCCAGCAGCCAAGCGGAGGCAATTTCCTACGAGCAGTACTTC. Its protein is CASSQAEAISYEQYF.

A note on this clonotype: Being one base from a much bigger clone, this may be a read error. The chain joins TRBV11-2 to TRBJ2-1; tentative D call: TRBD2 (5 bases). Germline V CDR1 and CDR2: SGHAT, FQNNGV. The CDR3 has 15 amino acids. The V and J ends lost 6 bases and 12 bases respectively, with 24 bases between them. CDR3 nucleotide sequence: TGTGCCAGCAGGGAGAGTAGCAGGAGGCTTCGACGGCAGTTCTTC. This encodes CASRESSRRLRRQFF.

This clonotype was seen many times. The rearrangement links TRBV7-2 to TRBJ2-1; 12 positions agree with TRBD2. Per the germline V gene, CDR1 is SGHTA and CDR2 is FQGNSA. The junction had 5 bases not matched to a gene; V was cut back by 5 bases and J by 0 bases. The CDR3 spans 17 residues. The CDR3 bases are TGTGCCAGCAGCCTTCTAGCGGGAGGGAACTCCTACAATGAGCAGTTCTTC. Residues: CASSLLAGGNSYNEQFF.

The chain recombines TRBV28 with TRBJ2-2; unclear D gene. CDR3 length equals 13 residues. Germline-derived CDR1 and CDR2 are MDHEN and SYDVKM. V shed 6 bases and J shed 2 bases, with 7 bases lying between them. CDR3 residues: CASRVLNTGELFF. The DNA of the CDR3 is TGTGCCAGCAGGGTCCTTAACACCGGGGAGCTGTTTTTT.

This clonotype was found many times. V and J are TRBV7-9 and TRBJ2-7; 10 bases are a match to TRBD2. V lost 1 base and J lost 2; bases outside the gene matches: 5. CDR3 size: 16 residues. From germline, CDR1 is SEHNR and CDR2 FQNEAQ (reference sequence). The CDR3 loop is CASSLGLAGVTYEQYF. CDR3 sequence (DNA): TGTGCCAGCAGCTTAGGGCTAGCGGGGGTCACCTACGAGCAGTACTTC. Drawing the rest from reference TRBV7-9 and TRBJ2-7, the complete variable domain is DTGVSQNPRHKITKRGQNVTFRCDPISEHNRLYWYRQTLGQGPEFLTYFQNEAQLEKSRLLSDRFSAERPKGSFSTLEIQRTEQGDSAMYLCASSLGLAGVTYEQYFGPGTRLTVT.

This chain joins TRBV9 and TRBJ2-7; TRBD1 matches 8 bases. The junction had 4 bases not matched to a gene; V was cut back by 0 bases and J by 8 bases. The germline V gene encodes CDR1 SGDLS and CDR2 YYNGEE. The CDR3 has 13 residues. In DNA, the CDR3 is TGTGCCAGCAGCGTAGGGCAGGGGGCTCAGCAGTACTTC. Protein: CASSVGQGAQQYF. Using reference TRBV9 and TRBJ2-7 for the parts outside the CDR3, the full variable domain is DSGVTQTPKHLITATGQRVTLRCSPRSGDLSVYWYQQSLDQGLQFLIQYYNGEERAKGNILERFSAQQFPDLHSELNLSSLELGDSALYFCASSVGQGAQQYFGPGTRLTVT.

This clonotype has a count of ten or more. The chain recombines TRBV7-2 with TRBJ2-7; D not resolved. This CDR3 contains 14 residues. The germline gives CDR1 SGHTA, CDR2 FQGNSA. Trimming removed 0 bases at V and 1 base at J, with 7 bases between. In DNA form, the CDR3 reads TGTGCCAGCAGCTTAGCGACTCGATCCTACGAGCAGTACTTC. Translated: CASSLATRSYEQYF.

The chain has TRBV7-9 and TRBJ2-1; 7 nucleotides line up with TRBD2. Germline CDR1 reads SEHNR; CDR2 reads FQNEAQ (reference sequence). This CDR3 is built from 16 residues. V lost 7 bases to trimming and J lost 0 bases; unmatched junction nucleotides: 9. The CDR3 bases are TGTGCCAGCAACCCCGGCAGCGGGGACTCCTACAATGAGCAGTTCTTC. Its protein is CASNPGSGDSYNEQFF.

There are a few counts of this clonotype. The chain carries TRBV6-5 and TRBJ2-3, with D perhaps matching TRBD2 (5 bases). The CDR3 loop spans 16 amino acids. The germline gives CDR1 MNHEY, CDR2 SVGAGI. V was pared by 4 bases and J by 4 bases, with 18 bases between. CDR3 sequence (DNA): TGTGCCAGCAGTTCGATAAGGACTGGTTTAGCAGATACGCAGTATTTT. It encodes CASSSIRTGLADTQYF.

The rearrangement links TRBV4-1 to TRBJ2-3; 10 bases are shared with TRBD2. The CDR3 totals 19 residues. Per germline, CDR1 MGHRA and CDR2 YSYEKL. Trimming at V came to 1 base and at J to 6 bases, leaving 16 bases not matched to a gene. The chain's CDR3 is CASSQVPPERGGSRDTQYF. The DNA for the CDR3 is TGCGCCAGCAGCCAAGTCCCCCCAGAGCGGGGGGGCTCTAGGGATACGCAGTATTTT.

With regard to this clonotype: The junction differs from germline at one of its ends, possibly a read error. The genes are TRBV4-3 and TRBJ2-1; 7 bases are shared with TRBD2. The CDR3 is 15 residues long. Germline V lookup: CDR1 LGHNA, CDR2 YSLEER. The chain's CDR3 is CASSQALLAGNERFF. Here the CDR3 DNA reads TGCGCCAGCAGCCAAGCCCTGTTAGCGGGCAATGAGCGGTTCTTC.

This rearrangement joins TRBV5-6 to TRBJ1-2; D gene unclear. The ends were cut back, 0 bases at V and 6 bases at J, with 15 bases in the middle. Germline lookup yields CDR1 SGHDT and CDR2 YYEEEE. The CDR3 contains 15 residues. CDR3 loop: CASSLVALRRNGYTF. CDR3 sequence (DNA): TGTGCCAGCAGCTTGGTGGCTTTACGGAGGAATGGCTACACCTTC.

In this sample, this clonotype turned up a few times. CDR3: CASSQIMRANEQFF. DNA of the CDR3: TGTGCCAGCAGCCAAATCATGAGGGCCAATGAGCAGTTCTTC. The V call is TRBV7-8, the J call TRBJ2-1; perhaps TRBD2 as D (5 bases). V shed 5 bases and J shed 6 bases, with 14 bases lying between them. The germline gives CDR1 SGHVS, CDR2 FQNEAQ. There are 14 residues in the CDR3.

This clonotype has a handful of counts. V is TRBV20-1 and J is TRBJ2-5, with D perhaps matching TRBD2 (5 bases). Germline values: CDR1 DFQATT, CDR2 SNEGSKA (reference sequence). The V gene lost 6 bases and the J gene lost 1 base, with 12 bases spanning the gap. There are 13 residues in the CDR3. The CDR3 DNA reads TGCAGTGCCGCCGAGAGCGGCCAAGAGACCCAGTACTTC. This codes for CSAAESGQETQYF.

V is TRBV19 and J is TRBJ1-1; 9 positions match TRBD1. Germline CDR1 is LNHDA and CDR2 is SQIVND (reference sequence). CDR3 length: 14 amino acids. The V and J ends lost 6 bases and 5 bases, in that order; junction bases with no gene match: 7. The CDR3 loop reads CASSAGTGRTEAFF. The DNA of the CDR3 is TGTGCCAGTAGCGCCGGGACAGGGCGGACTGAAGCTTTCTTT.

The chain joins TRBV7-9 to TRBJ2-5; 7 nucleotides align to TRBD1. V lost 5 bases and J lost 4; bases outside the gene matches: 19. The CDR3 is 18 amino acids. Germline V lookup: CDR1 SEHNR, CDR2 FQNEAQ (reference sequence). In DNA, the CDR3 is TGTGCCAGCAGCCTCGACAGGGAAGTCCCGAGTAGCGCAGAGACCCAGTACTTC. Translation gives CASSLDREVPSSAETQYF.

This chain links TRBV4-3 with TRBJ1-5; D might be TRBD1 (5 bases). The V gene lost 0 bases and the J gene lost 6 bases, with 12 bases spanning the gap. The CDR3 consists of 15 residues. CDR1 is LGHNA and CDR2 is YSLEER in the germline V gene. CDR3 bases: TGCGCCAGCAGCCAAGATAGGGCAGGGTTTCAGCCCCAGCATTTT. Amino acids: CASSQDRAGFQPQHF.

This clonotype was detected many times. V and J are TRBV4-3 and TRBJ1-6; TRBD1 is a possible D gene (5 bases). With 1 base removed from V and 7 bases from J, the gap between germline ends came to 14 bases. CDR1 and CDR2 from the germline V gene are LGHNA and YSLEER. CDR3 size: 16 residues. CDR3 residues: CASSQVHDSSNSPLHF. Written as DNA, the CDR3 is TGCGCCAGCAGCCAAGTCCACGACAGTTCCAATTCACCCCTCCACTTT.

This clonotype was recorded many times. This chain joins TRBV6-5 and TRBJ2-7; D unclear. The CDR3 loop spans 12 amino acids. Germline CDR1 reads MNHEY; CDR2 reads SVGAGI. Deletions cut 6 bases from V and 7 bases from J, with 13 bases between. DNA of the CDR3: TGTGCCAGCAGATCAGTAGGAACAGAGCAGTACTTC. This encodes CASRSVGTEQYF.